The 12 T cell receptor beta chains below come from one sample, sequenced in a study of T cells in localized non-small cell lung cancer (dated by TCRdb to the early 2020s). Library preparation employed the immunoSEQ multiplex PCR assay. Here the immuneACCESS table is served through TCRdb, limited to in-frame sequences with V and J called. Missing clones are a known gap in these copies; in checked studies unresolved V genes cover under half, and the rest lacks a known reason. Within this sample are 15,000 to 25,000 clones, with about 89% of them counted one time only. The ten largest clones take up over 7.5% of the sample. Sequencing used peripheral blood, obtained before any cancer treatment. These receptors all stem from a man between 40 and 75 years old with stage I lung adenocarcinoma.

The gene calls are TRBV18 and TRBJ2-7; D gene ambiguous. The germline V gene encodes CDR1 KGHSH and CDR2 LQKENI. The CDR3 is 13 residues long. Trimming took 6 bases from V and 5 from J, leaving 14 bases between them. This CDR3 is CASSFSQADEQYF. The DNA for the CDR3 is TGTGCCAGCTCGTTCAGCCAGGCGGACGAGCAGTACTTC. The variable domain in full, with the rest retrieved from reference TRBV18 and TRBJ2-7, is NAGVMQNPRHLVRRRGQEARLRCSPMKGHSHVYWYRQLPEEGLKFMVYLQKENIIDESGMPKERFSAEFPKEGPSILRIQQVVRGDSAAYFCASSFSQADEQYFGPGTRLTVT.

The J gene is TRBJ1-1, the V gene TRBV5-1; D is unclear. Germline V gene data show CDR1 as SGHRS and CDR2 as YFSETQ. The V and J ends lost 1 base and 2 bases respectively, with 9 bases between them. The CDR3 extends over 14 amino acids. The CDR3 here is CASSLYGSNTEAFF. CDR3 sequence (DNA): TGCGCCAGCAGCTTGTACGGTTCAAACACTGAAGCTTTCTTT.

Notes on this clone: This CDR3 is also generated by other DNA sequences in the sample. The gene calls are TRBV4-1 and TRBJ1-4; TRBD1 agrees at 9 bases. V lost 4 bases and J lost 0; bases outside the gene matches: 3. CDR1 is MGHRA, CDR2 YSYEKL, per germline. This CDR3 has 16 amino acids. The CDR3 loop is CASSPGQGATNEKLFF. For the CDR3, the DNA is TGCGCCAGCAGCCCGGGACAGGGTGCAACTAATGAAAAACTGTTTTTT.

This clone came up once. The J gene is TRBJ2-7, the V gene TRBV5-8, with D possibly matching TRBD2 (5 bases). Trimming took 4 bases from V and 5 from J, leaving 16 bases between them. This CDR3 has 14 residues. The germline gives CDR1 SGHTS, CDR2 YDEGEE. The DNA of the CDR3 is TGTGCCAGCAGCCCCCCGAGGGTCTGGCACGAGCAGTACTTC. It codes for CASSPPRVWHEQYF.

This clone was observed a few times. CDR3 coding DNA: TGTGCCATCAGTGAGCTCTACGAGCAGTACTTC. Amino acids: CAISELYEQYF. The genes are TRBV10-3 and TRBJ2-7; D is uncertain. Trimming shortened V by 2 bases and J by 3 bases, and 2 bases separated the two germline ends. Germline assignment: CDR1 ENHRY and CDR2 SYGVKD. This CDR3 has 11 amino acids.

This clone was detected a few times. V gene TRBV4-2 combines with J gene TRBJ2-1; TRBD2 is a possible D gene (5 bases). This CDR3 comprises 17 residues. The V gene lost 1 base and the J gene lost 1 base, with 14 bases spanning the gap. Germline loops: CDR1 LGHNA, CDR2 YNFKEQ. The CDR3 region is CASSQAGWERSYNEQFF. CDR3 sequence (DNA): TGTGCCAGCAGCCAAGCGGGGTGGGAGAGGTCCTACAATGAGCAGTTCTTC.

This clone was observed a single time. J is TRBJ2-3 and V is TRBV11-2; D may be TRBD1 or TRBD2 (5 bases each). Germline CDR1 and CDR2: SGHAT and FQNNGV. V lost 5 bases and J lost 4, with 10 bases in between. The CDR3 has 13 amino acids. CDR3 loop: CASSLLGADTQYF. CDR3 sequence (DNA): TGTGCCAGCAGCCTACTAGGGGCAGATACGCAGTATTTT.

The chain has TRBV29-1 and TRBJ1-2; D is possibly TRBD1 (5 bases). The CDR3 is made up of 13 amino acids. Germline V CDR1 and CDR2: SQVTM, ANQGSEA. Trimming cost V 2 bases and J 7 bases, with 14 bases left between them. The CDR3 bases are TGCAGCGTTGAATCTTGGGAAGGGGCTGGCTACACCTTC. Encoded protein: CSVESWEGAGYTF.

This clone was seen more than once but under ten times. The rearrangement links TRBV7-9 to TRBJ1-5, with D perhaps TRBD1 (6 bases). Germline CDR1 reads SEHNR; CDR2 reads FQNEAQ (reference sequence). V lost 5 bases and J lost 5, with 13 bases in between. The CDR3 is made up of 14 amino acids. CDR3 coding DNA: TGTGCCAGCAGCCAAGACAGGTGGGATCAGCCCCAGCATTTT. This codes for CASSQDRWDQPQHF.

V and J are TRBV5-5 and TRBJ1-3; 8 positions agree with TRBD1. Germline CDR1 is SGHKS and CDR2 is YYEKEE (reference sequence). CDR3 length: 16 amino acids. V shed 0 bases and J 4 bases; nucleotides not matched to a gene: 6. The CDR3 DNA reads TGTGCCAGCAGCTTGGCCCATGGACAGGGAGGAAACACCATATATTTT. Translating it yields CASSLAHGQGGNTIYF.

CDR3 DNA sequence: TGTGCCAGCAGTTACTCGGAGAGTGAGCAGTTCTTC. It encodes CASSYSESEQFF. The chain carries TRBV6-5 and TRBJ2-1; no clear D. The CDR3 spans 12 residues. Trimming removed 0 bases at V and 9 bases at J, with 6 bases between. The V gene's germline CDR1 is MNHEY and CDR2 SVGAGI.

The gene calls are TRBV19 and TRBJ1-6, with 10 bases that match TRBD1. The CDR3 contains 16 residues. Germline values: CDR1 LNHDA, CDR2 SQIVND (reference sequence). J lost 9 bases, V lost 4 bases, and 9 bases had no gene match. CDR3: CASSRTSTGGFSPLHF. DNA of the CDR3: TGTGCCAGTAGTAGAACCTCGACAGGGGGCTTTTCACCCCTCCACTTT.